This T cell receptor beta chain stems from a study of metastatic and nonmetastatic thyroid tumors. TCRdb re-called the PCR reads through MiXCR. The sample holds fewer than 35,000 clones, 20% to 30% seen once. This clone was found many times. What it binds is not known. Thyroid surgery was performed in patients who had received no treatment beforehand. Whole-study findings and limits: Malignant thyroid tumors reportedly exceeded benign nodules significantly in TCR beta diversity, with the difference appearing in blood and tumor.

Sequences were obtained from blood. The TCR was taken from a female donor with papillary thyroid cancer or a benign thyroid nodule (not recorded which). Some clones in this sample may be carry-over from other donors' samples.

This CDR3 reads CASNPGSYNEQFF. Written as DNA, the CDR3 is TGTGCCAGCAATCCAGGGTCCTACAATGAGCAGTTCTTC. The V call is TRBV2, the J call TRBJ2-1, with D maybe TRBD1 (5 bases). This CDR3 is 13 amino acids long. V lost 7 bases to trimming and J lost 1 base, with 8 bases between them. Germline V gene data show CDR1 as SNHLY and CDR2 as FYNNEI.